This T cell receptor (beta chain) was sequenced for a study of siplizumab effects on memory and regulatory T cells (dated 2019 in TCRdb). As for the study more broadly: The effect of the anti-CD2 antibody siplizumab on alloreactive T-cell subsets was examined in allogeneic mixed lymphocyte reactions constructed from human PBMCs. Broad study findings and their caveats: Unstimulated naive T cells appeared to be more diverse than memory T cells, and naive cells seemed to make a substantial contribution to the alloresponse. The suppressive function of proliferating Tregs from siplizumab cultures was not functionally confirmed. Among mappable alloreactive CD4+ clones, the Treg-derived fraction averaged around 63% with siplizumab versus roughly 30% in control reactions. The cumulative frequency of alloreactive sequences traceable to unstimulated CD4+ memory T cells was significantly reduced by siplizumab. Sequences below about 10^-5 frequency were poorly captured, so only a minor fraction of alloreactive clones could be mapped to unstimulated subsets. A naive or memory phenotype could not be assigned to roughly 75-95% of proliferating CD4+ or CD8+ clones.

V is pared back by 0 bases and J by 5 bases, with 13 bases lying between the germline termini. From the germline V gene, CDR1 is MGHRA and CDR2 is YSYEKL. The CDR3 numbers 15 residues from cysteine through phenylalanine. The CDR3 DNA has 45 bases and is translated from base 1. TCRbeta CDR3 sequencing was performed on sorted unstimulated T cells and on proliferating T cells recovered from mixed lymphocyte reactions. Fresh whole blood from approximately ten HLA-typed healthy donors was used to isolate PBMCs. Receptor amplification or capture employed the immunoSEQ multiplex PCR assay. Each sample had around 100,000 TCR templates assayed by the deep sequencing platform. Genomic DNA extracted from sorted T cells was used for TCRbeta CDR3 sequencing. From the authors' description of their analysis: The R programming language was used for clonal analysis of TCRbeta CDR3 data. Alloreactive CD4+ and CD8+ clones were identified by comparing unstimulated samples to CFSE-low samples taken after the reaction. By matching sequences to the repertoires of sorted unstimulated Treg and non-Treg cells, each alloreactive CD4+ clone was assigned a regulatory or non-regulatory origin. Imported from immuneACCESS, the table was reduced by TCRdb to in-frame sequences with V and J called. These copies leave out some clones; in studies compared against another copy, an unresolved V gene accounts for under half, and the cause of the remainder is not known. Clonal size and the V and J genes are those of that table, whereas D and trimming came from the DNA. The table for this sample lists about 46,000 clones; over 90% of them were counted only once. The top ten hold 17% of the sample.

In regard to this clone: Its antigen is currently not known. Within one base of it there is no much larger clone, and no base qualities were kept.

The material sequenced was CD8+ T cells sorted from blood. This sequence uses TRBV4-1 and TRBJ1-2; the D segment cannot be called with confidence. The TCR was taken from a human donor in good health. The sequence in DNA is TGCGCCAGCAGCCAAGATTCGGGTATAGGGTATGGCTACACCTTC. This encodes CASSQDSGIGYGYTF.